These T cell receptor beta chains were read from a single sample in a study of beta chain features in type 1 diabetes. Repertoires were generated with immunoSEQ multiplex PCR, while TCRdb's copy carries only in-frame clones and drops some. This table has about 930,000 clones, roughly a sixth appearing once. Sequencing was done on a sample of naive CD4+ T cells from blood. The origin of the receptors is a woman younger than 35 in good health. Both conserved end residues are part of each CDR3. A D gene is named only where the DNA matches it firmly. Only part of the rows carry a size: once, few, many, or a class if the clone is expanded.

j_call | clone_size | d_call | v_call | cdr3_nt | cdr3_aa
TRBJ1-2 | few | NA | TRBV28 | TGTGCCAGCAGCTATAACCGGTGGGGGACGGCACTCTTAGGGCACTATGGCTACACCTTC | CASSYNRWGTALLGHYGYTF
TRBJ2-2 | few | NA | TRBV25-1 | TGTGCCAGCAGTGAGCCGGGACATCTAAACACCGGGGAGCTGTTTTTT | CASSEPGHLNTGELFF
TRBJ2-1 | few | NA | TRBV5-1 | TGCGCCAGCAGCTTGGAACAGTCCTACAATGAGCAGTTCTTC | CASSLEQSYNEQFF
TRBJ1-2 | NA | NA | TRBV28 | TGTGCCAGCAGTTTTACTTTTAACTATGGCTACACCTTC | CASSFTFNYGYTF
TRBJ1-1 | few | NA | TRBV4-2 | TGTGCCAGCAGCCAAGATCGTATGCCTGAAGCTTTCTTT | CASSQDRMPEAFF
TRBJ1-4 | NA | TRBD1 | TRBV4-2 | TGTGCCAGCAGCCAAGTAGGTTCGTCAGGGGGTGAAAAACTGTTTTTT | CASSQVGSSGGEKLFF
TRBJ2-1 | NA | TRBD2 | TRBV7-3 | TGTGCCAGCAGCCTAGCGGGAGACAATGAGCAGTTCTTC | CASSLAGDNEQFF
TRBJ2-3 | NA | TRBD2 | TRBV28 | TGTGCCAGCTTGAGCGGGAGAACAGATACGCAGTATTTT | CASLSGRTDTQYF
TRBJ2-2 | NA | NA | TRBV5-8 | TGTGCCAGCAGCCCCCTCGGGTACGGGGAGCTGTTTTTT | CASSPLGYGELFF
TRBJ1-4 | few | NA | TRBV7-2 | TGTGCCAGCAGCCCCTGGGGAGCTAATGAAAAACTGTTTTTT | CASSPWGANEKLFF
TRBJ2-3 | NA | NA | TRBV2 | TGTGCCAGCAGTGTAGATAGCGCGAGCACAGATACGCAGTATTTT | CASSVDSASTDTQYF
TRBJ2-3 | NA | NA | TRBV9 | TGTGCCAGCAGCTCCAGTGATACGCAGTATTTT | CASSSSDTQYF
TRBJ1-1 | NA | NA | TRBV6-6 | TGTGCCAGCAGTCCCGAGGGGGTGATGAACACTGAAGCTTTCTTT | CASSPEGVMNTEAFF
TRBJ2-7 | few | TRBD1 | TRBV2 | TGTGCCAGCAGAGACAGGGGCTACGAGCAGTACTTC | CASRDRGYEQYF
TRBJ2-5 | NA | NA | TRBV18 | TGTGCCAGCTCCAGACAGGACCAGTCTGGGACCCAGTACTTC | CASSRQDQSGTQYF
TRBJ1-3 | few | TRBD1 | TRBV19 | TGTGCCAGTAGACAGGGGGCAAGAGGAAACACCATATATTTT | CASRQGARGNTIYF
TRBJ2-7 | NA | TRBD1 | TRBV4-1 | TGCGCCAGCAGCCTAAGACAGGGTGGTCTCCGGAGCCTAACCTACGAGCAGTACTTC | CASSLRQGGLRSLTYEQYF
TRBJ2-3 | NA | TRBD2 | TRBV4-3 | TGCGCCAGCAGCCAAGGGCTAGCGGGAGCTACAGATACGCAGTATTTT | CASSQGLAGATDTQYF
TRBJ2-2 | few | NA | TRBV10-3 | TGTGCCATCAGTTTAGAGATCACCGGGGAGCTGTTTTTT | CAISLEITGELFF
TRBJ1-5 | NA | NA | TRBV19 | TGTGCCAGTAGTATACAGCTCCACAATCAGCCCCAGCATTTT | CASSIQLHNQPQHF
TRBJ2-2 | few | NA | TRBV5-4 | TGTGCCAGCAGCTTAGGGAACACCGGGGAGCTGTTTTTT | CASSLGNTGELFF
TRBJ1-2 | NA | NA | TRBV6-5 | TGTGCCAGCAGTTACAGCTTAGCGGGGAACTATGGCTACACCTTC | CASSYSLAGNYGYTF
TRBJ2-5 | few | TRBD1 | TRBV7-9 | TGTGCCAGCAGCTCTGGACAGGGGATGGGGACCCAGTACTTC | CASSSGQGMGTQYF
TRBJ1-1 | NA | NA | TRBV15 | TGTGCCACCAGCAGAGATCAACAGTGGACTGAAGCTTTCTTT | CATSRDQQWTEAFF
TRBJ2-7 | once | NA | TRBV7-2 | TGTGCCAGCAGCTTAGGGGGCAGGGGCTACGAGCAGTACTTC | CASSLGGRGYEQYF
TRBJ2-7 | NA | NA | TRBV14 | TGTGCCAGCAGCCAAGTCGGGGATTCCTACGAGCAGTACTTC | CASSQVGDSYEQYF
TRBJ2-6 | few | NA | TRBV7-6 | TGTGCCAGCAGCTTATTGAGCTCTGGGGCCAACGTCCTGACTTTC | CASSLLSSGANVLTF
TRBJ2-5 | few | NA | TRBV9 | TGTGCCAGCAGCGTAGGGCGAGGAGGTTGGGAGACCCAGTACTTC | CASSVGRGGWETQYF
TRBJ2-3 | NA | NA | TRBV18 | TGTGCCAGCTCACCACCGTCGCTAGCAGGCACAGATACGCAGTATTTT | CASSPPSLAGTDTQYF
TRBJ2-7 | few | TRBD2 | TRBV7-2 | TGTGCCAGCAGCCCGGGACTAGCGGGATACGAGCAGTACTTC | CASSPGLAGYEQYF
TRBJ2-7 | NA | NA | TRBV27 | TGTGCCAGCAGTTTAGCCTACTCCGGAGCGAAGATACCCGAGCAGTACTTC | CASSLAYSGAKIPEQYF
TRBJ2-5 | NA | NA | TRBV7-2 | TGTGCCAGCAGCTTAGAGGTCTTAGAGACCCAGTACTTC | CASSLEVLETQYF
TRBJ2-5 | NA | TRBD2 | TRBV18 | TGTGCCAGCTCACCTCGACTAGCGGGAGGGGAAGAGACCCAGTACTTC | CASSPRLAGGEETQYF
TRBJ2-7 | NA | TRBD2 | TRBV5-4 | TGTGCCAGCAGCTTTACAGCAAGGACTAGCGGGAGTCACGAGCAGTACTTC | CASSFTARTSGSHEQYF
TRBJ2-1 | NA | NA | TRBV12-5 | TGTGCTAGTGGTTCAGGAGGGACTGCTGCTGATGAGCAGTTCTTC | CASGSGGTAADEQFF